Listed here are 26 T cell receptor beta chains from one sample, sequenced in a study of blood T cells in healthy people across ages. A second PCR of 7 to 11 cycles used a sample-barcoded 5' primer and a J-beta primer mix. TCRdb ran MiXCR on the 5' RACE reads and lists one entry per CDR3 protein. Among 800,000 to 1,000,000 distinct CDR3 sequences listed, 48% were seen once. The sequenced sample was blood. The source of these receptors is a man aged 25 to 45 in good health.

This clonotype was seen a few times. This chain uses TRBV11-3 with TRBJ2-3; D ambiguous. Germline loops: CDR1 SGHNT, CDR2 YENEEA. The CDR3 length is 15 residues. Trimming cost V 1 base and J 2 bases, with 10 bases left between them. The CDR3: CASSLGSKVTDTQYF. CDR3 sequence (DNA): TGTGCCAGCAGCTTAGGCTCGAAGGTCACAGATACGCAGTATTTT.

This clonotype was seen many times. V is TRBV5-1 and J is TRBJ2-7; 10 bases fit TRBD2. The CDR3 length is 16 residues. V lost 0 bases and J lost 4; bases outside the gene matches: 7. Germline assignment: CDR1 SGHRS and CDR2 YFSETQ. The CDR3 sequence is CASSLAPSGGTYEQYF. CDR3 DNA: TGCGCCAGCAGCTTGGCCCCTAGCGGGGGTACTTACGAGCAGTACTTC.

The genes are TRBV3-1 and TRBJ2-1; TRBD1 might be the D (5 bases). Germline V gene lookup returns CDR1 LGHDT and CDR2 YNNKEL (reference sequence). V was pared by 3 bases and J by 9 bases, with 12 bases between. This CDR3 spans 13 amino acids. DNA of the CDR3: TGTGCCAGCAGCCAGGAGCCTCAGGGTGAGCAGTTCTTC. It is translated as CASSQEPQGEQFF.

V gene TRBV4-1 combines with J gene TRBJ2-1; perhaps D is TRBD1 or TRBD2 (7 bases each). The better agreement between TRBJ2-7 and the DNA end casts doubt on the J call. This CDR3 contains 19 residues. The germline gives CDR1 MGHRA, CDR2 YSYEKL. CDR3 DNA: TGCGCCAGCAGCCTCCCCTCAAAAGGGAGGGGGCAGTGGTACAATGAGCAGTACTTC. This translates into CASSLPSKGRGQWYNEQYF.

The rearrangement joins TRBV12-3 or TRBV12-4 to TRBJ1-1, with a tentative D call TRBD1 (6 bases). Trimming shortened V by 8 bases and J by 0 bases, and 10 bases separated the two germline ends. The CDR3 loop spans 13 amino acids. The chain's CDR3 is CASRDTLNTEAFF. The CDR3 coding sequence is TGTGCCAGCCGGGACACTCTGAACACTGAAGCTTTCTTT.

In its sample, this clonotype was seen a few times. A much larger clone lies a single base off, so this may be a read error. The gene calls are TRBV27 and TRBJ2-1; D perhaps matches TRBD2 (5 bases). Germline-derived CDR1 and CDR2 are MNHEY and SMNVEV (reference sequence). The CDR3 extends over 14 amino acids. Trimming removed 8 bases from V and 2 bases from J, with 13 bases in between. The CDR3 coding sequence is TGTGCCAGCCGGCGACGAGCGGCCTACAATGAGCAGTTCTTC. This gives the protein CASRRRAAYNEQFF.

The chain recombines TRBV10-2 with TRBJ2-7; the match to TRBD1 covers 10 bases. The V gene's germline CDR1 is WSHSY and CDR2 SAAADI. The J segment lost 5 bases and the V segment lost 0 bases, leaving 4 bases of the junction unmatched. The CDR3 totals 15 residues. CDR3 DNA: TGCGCCAGCAGTGAGTCGAGGGACAGGGGCCACGAGCAGTACTTC. It specifies CASSESRDRGHEQYF.

The CDR3 nucleotides read TGCAGTGCTAGAGAACCAGGGGTTCGGACCCAGTACTTC. Protein: CSAREPGVRTQYF. The chain carries TRBV20-1 and TRBJ2-5; a weak D match, TRBD1 (6 bases). From germline, CDR1 is DFQATT and CDR2 SNEGSKA (reference sequence). The CDR3 has 13 residues. V was clipped by 0 bases and J by 7 bases, with 12 bases between them.

CDR3 in DNA: TGTGCCATCAGTGAAACCGCAAGAGGGCTGTTTTACGAGCAGTACTTC. Encoded protein: CAISETARGLFYEQYF. V gene TRBV10-3 combines with J gene TRBJ2-7, with a weak D call TRBD2 (5 bases). Deletions cut 3 bases from V and 4 bases from J, with 19 bases between. In germline, CDR1 is ENHRY, CDR2 SYGVKD. The CDR3 is 16 residues long.

The V call is TRBV10-1, the J call TRBJ2-5, with D unresolved. The V end was cut by 2 bases, the J end by 0 bases, with 4 bases between. The CDR3 is 13 amino acids. Germline V gene data show CDR1 as WNHNN and CDR2 as SYGVQD (reference sequence). For the CDR3, the DNA is TGCGCCAGCAGTGAGCAGCACCAAGAGACCCAGTACTTC. Protein sequence: CASSEQHQETQYF.

Remarks on this clonotype: This sequence may be a read error, since a much larger clone differs from it by one base. The CDR3 region has the DNA TGTGCCGGCAGCGCGCGTGGACCATCCGTCAATGAGCAGTTCTTC. Encoded protein: CAGSARGPSVNEQFF. This chain joins TRBV9 and TRBJ2-1; no clear D gene. Looked up from germline, CDR1 is SGDLS and CDR2 is YYNGEE. The CDR3 is made up of 15 amino acids.

V and J are TRBV5-1 and TRBJ1-1; 8 bases line up with TRBD1. Unmatched junction bases numbered 12, after V lost 0 bases and J lost 5 bases. This CDR3 spans 17 amino acids. CDR1 is SGHRS, CDR2 YFSETQ, per germline. In DNA, the CDR3 is TGCGCCAGCAGCTTGGCTGGGACAGGAAACGTAGGAACTGAAGCTTTCTTT. This encodes CASSLAGTGNVGTEAFF.

The sample holds a few counts of this clonotype. V gene TRBV7-8 combines with J gene TRBJ1-2; the D gene is possibly TRBD1 (5 bases). The CDR3 has 17 amino acids. Trimming stripped 1 base from V and 0 bases from J, with 15 bases between. Germline V lookup: CDR1 SGHVS, CDR2 FQNEAQ. CDR3 coding DNA: TGTGCCAGCAGCTTAGGAGGAGGGGAGGAGGCTAACTATGGCTACACCTTC. Amino acid sequence: CASSLGGGEEANYGYTF.

J is TRBJ2-1 and V is TRBV12-3 or TRBV12-4; 7 positions match TRBD2. The trim removed 3 bases at V and 5 bases at J, leaving 7 bases unmatched. The CDR3 contains 15 residues. CDR3 protein: CASSFGTSGNNEQFF. The CDR3 DNA reads TGTGCCAGCAGTTTCGGGACGAGCGGGAACAATGAGCAGTTCTTC.

This clonotype was found a few times. The chain links TRBV7-9 to TRBJ2-3; D remains unclear. Germline V gene data show CDR1 as SEHNR and CDR2 as FQNEAQ (reference sequence). This CDR3 has 14 amino acids. The V and J ends lost 3 bases and 6 bases respectively, with 13 bases between them. Written as DNA, the CDR3 is TGTGCCAGCAGCTTGTCCTTCTCCGACGATACGCAGTATTTT. This translates into CASSLSFSDDTQYF.

The chain recombines TRBV30 with TRBJ2-7; D is ambiguous. The CDR3 consists of 11 residues. Germline values: CDR1 GTSNPN, CDR2 SVGIG (reference sequence). Between the trimmed V and J ends, which lost 2 bases and 3 bases, there was a span of 5 bases. CDR3 protein: CAWSPNYEQYF. The CDR3 nucleotides read TGTGCCTGGAGTCCAAACTACGAGCAGTACTTC.

As concerns this clonotype: A much larger clone differs from this one at a single base, so this may be a read error. The chain uses TRBV7-2 and TRBJ2-7; no clear D gene. V was trimmed by 5 bases and J by 7 bases, leaving 12 bases between them. Germline assignment: CDR1 SGHTA and CDR2 FQGNSA. The CDR3 has 12 amino acids. The CDR3: CASSTQYNEQYF. In nucleotides, the CDR3 is TGTGCCAGCAGCACACAATACAATGAGCAGTACTTC.

V and J are TRBV10-3 and TRBJ2-7; D may be TRBD1 (6 bases). There are 12 residues in the CDR3. The ends were cut back, 10 bases at V and 4 bases at J, with 14 bases in the middle. Germline V gene lookup returns CDR1 ENHRY and CDR2 SYGVKD. Here the CDR3 reads CANSERGYEQYF. CDR3 sequence (DNA): TGTGCCAACTCGGAGAGGGGGTACGAGCAGTACTTC.

This sequence joins TRBV19 and TRBJ2-3, with a tentative D call TRBD1 (6 bases). The CDR3 extends over 15 amino acids. Looked up from germline, CDR1 is LNHDA and CDR2 is SQIVND (reference sequence). V lost 3 bases and J 6 bases, leaving 16 bases between the germline ends. CDR3 nucleotide sequence: TGTGCCAGTAGTATGGGCCAGGGGTTCACGGATACGCAGTATTTT. Translating it yields CASSMGQGFTDTQYF.

The genes are TRBV20-1 and TRBJ2-7; 7 positions match TRBD2. The CDR3 length is 13 residues. Germline CDR1 reads DFQATT; CDR2 reads SNEGSKA (reference sequence). V was pared by 3 bases and J by 2 bases, with 4 bases of the junction left unmatched. The CDR3 is CSASGGKPYEQYF. The CDR3 DNA follows: TGCAGTGCTAGCGGGGGGAAGCCCTACGAGCAGTACTTC.

The rearrangement links TRBV7-8 to TRBJ1-2; D is unclear. This CDR3 contains 12 residues. Trimming took 1 base from V and 6 from J, leaving 6 bases between them. Germline lookup yields CDR1 SGHVS and CDR2 FQNEAQ. CDR3 loop: CASSLGADGYTF. The CDR3 DNA reads as TGTGCCAGCAGCTTAGGGGCGGATGGCTACACCTTC. Full variable domain (remainder filled in from reference TRBV7-8 and TRBJ1-2): GAGVSQSPRYKVAKRGQDVALRCDPISGHVSLFWYQQALGQGPEFLTYFQNEAQLDKSGLPSDRFFAERPEGSVSTLKIQRTQQEDSAVYLCASSLGADGYTFGSGTRLTVV.

This clonotype showed up just a few times. The chain employs TRBV6-5 and TRBJ2-7, with D unresolved. The V end lost 6 bases, the J end lost 0 bases, and 12 bases lay between the germline ends. The CDR3 extends over 14 amino acids. The germline V gene encodes CDR1 MNHEY and CDR2 SVGAGI. The CDR3: CASSPTPSSYEQYF. The CDR3 nucleotides are TGTGCCAGCAGCCCGACTCCCAGCTCCTACGAGCAGTACTTC.

This clonotype was observed a few times. This sequence joins TRBV11-1 and TRBJ2-3; the D gene could be TRBD1 or TRBD2 (5 bases each). Germline CDR1 is SGHAT and CDR2 is FQDESV (reference sequence). The CDR3 runs to 16 residues. Trimming removed 5 bases from V and 0 bases from J, with 15 bases in between. Here the CDR3 reads CASSIRRGPSTDTQYF. As DNA, the CDR3 is TGTGCCAGCAGCATAAGACGGGGCCCTAGCACAGATACGCAGTATTTT.

This clonotype has just a few counts. The CDR3 DNA reads as TGTGCCAGCAGTTACGGACTAGAAGAGACCCAGTACTTC. Translating gives CASSYGLEETQYF. The chain recombines TRBV6-5 with TRBJ2-7, with 7 bases identical to TRBD2. The DNA end lines up better with TRBJ2-5; the J call may be wrong. The CDR3 has 13 amino acids. Germline V lookup: CDR1 MNHEY, CDR2 SVGAGI.

V is TRBV3-1 and J is TRBJ2-5; 9 nucleotides align to TRBD1. The better agreement between TRBJ2-7 and the DNA end casts doubt on the J call. This CDR3 contains 15 residues. In germline, CDR1 is LGHDT, CDR2 YNNKEL (reference sequence). CDR3 DNA sequence: TGTGCCAGCAGCAACACCGGGACAGGGTACGACGAGCAGTACTTC. Its translation: CASSNTGTGYDEQYF.

This clonotype was detected only a few times. The rearrangement links TRBV5-1 to TRBJ1-2, with 8 positions matching TRBD1. The junction had 7 bases not matched to a gene; V was cut back by 5 bases and J by 7 bases. Germline CDR1 SGHRS, CDR2 YFSETQ. This CDR3 is 13 amino acids long. CDR3 amino acids: CASSPDRESGYTF. CDR3 in DNA: TGCGCCAGCAGTCCGGACAGGGAGTCTGGCTACACCTTC. Drawing the rest from reference TRBV5-1 and TRBJ1-2, the complete variable domain is KAGVTQTPRYLIKTRGQQVTLSCSPISGHRSVSWYQQTPGQGLQFLFEYFSETQRNKGNFPGRFSGRQFSNSRSEMNVSTLELGDSALYLCASSPDRESGYTFGSGTRLTVV.